This T cell receptor (beta chain) was retrieved from a study of blood T cell repertoires in COVID-19. In the study overall: The study drew acute and convalescent COVID-19 samples from the United States, Italy and Spain. T cells, B-cell-depleted T cells, or PBMCs provided the cDNA or gDNA that served as material.

CDR3 size: 15 residues. In germline, CDR1 is LGHDT, CDR2 YNNKEL (reference sequence). V lost 2 bases to trimming and J lost 9 bases; unmatched junction nucleotides: 4. Per the authors' pipeline: Reference gene primer amplification gave nucleated cell count estimates. Sequencing was performed with immunoSEQ multiplex PCR; in TCRdb, only in-frame clones are kept and a portion is missing. V, J and clone size are taken as reported in that table, and D and trimming were inferred from the DNA itself. The sample carries roughly 110,000 clones, around 75% recorded once. This TCR was recovered from a human donor with acute or convalescent COVID-19. The donor label of this sample is uncertain. The sequencing input was peripheral blood. The chain links TRBV3-1 (or the pseudogene TRBV3-2) to TRBJ1-6; 10 bases fit TRBD1. The CDR3 bases are TGTGCCAGCAGCCAAAGACAGGGGGCTATTTCACCCCTCCACTTT. As protein: CASSQRQGAISPLHF.